The 2 T cell receptor beta chains presented below share a single source sample, sequenced in a study of shared clonotypes between healthy human individuals (dated by TCRdb to 2020 to 2021). Receptor amplification or capture employed the immunoSEQ multiplex PCR assay. The clones in this table, taken by TCRdb from immuneACCESS, are in-frame only. Not every clone is retained; where verified, under half of the shortfall comes from an unresolved V gene, and the cause of the rest is unknown. A total of a few hundred thousand clones appear in this sample, 95% to 98% of them only once. The ten largest clones take up around 0.057% of the sample. Specimen: naive CD4+ T cells sorted from blood. The cell subset or site label for this specimen denotes: CD45RA+ positively selected. These receptors were obtained from a woman under 40 in good health.

The V call is TRBV15, the J call TRBJ2-4, with D possibly matching TRBD1 (6 bases). V was trimmed by 4 bases and J by 4 bases, leaving 20 bases between them. Germline V gene lookup returns CDR1 LNHNV and CDR2 YYDKDF (reference sequence). CDR3 length: 17 amino acids. The CDR3 nucleotides are TGTGCCACCAGCAAAGAGGCGATGACAGGCGAGAAAAACATTCAGTACTTC. The encoded protein is CATSKEAMTGEKNIQYF.

The rearrangement joins TRBV5-1 to TRBJ1-2, with TRBD1 as a possible D gene (5 bases). In germline, CDR1 is SGHRS, CDR2 YFSETQ. The CDR3 runs to 13 residues. The V end was cut by 0 bases, the J end by 9 bases, with 12 bases between. The chain's CDR3 is CASSLAGRSSYTF. The CDR3 bases are TGCGCCAGCAGCTTGGCGGGACGGTCTAGCTACACCTTC. Looking up the rest from reference TRBV5-1 and TRBJ1-2 gives the full variable domain: KAGVTQTPRYLIKTRGQQVTLSCSPISGHRSVSWYQQTPGQGLQFLFEYFSETQRNKGNFPGRFSGRQFSNSRSEMNVSTLELGDSALYLCASSLAGRSSYTFGSGTRLTVV.